The 17 T cell receptor beta chains presented below share a single source sample, sequenced in a study of T cell changes during pregnancy in multiple sclerosis. Only in-frame clones appear in the TCRdb table, and some are missing; sequencing was by immunoSEQ multiplex PCR. This sample carries over 65,000 clones, 91% of them seen once, and the ten largest clones take about 0.92%. The sequenced sample was peripheral blood, obtained in the second trimester of pregnancy. These receptor sequences come from a female donor with multiple sclerosis, enrolled in a pregnancy study.

This chain connects TRBV19 to TRBJ2-6; maybe TRBD1 (5 bases). V was clipped by 3 bases and J by 9 bases, with 15 bases between them. Looked up from germline, CDR1 is LNHDA and CDR2 is SQIVND (reference sequence). The CDR3 is made up of 15 amino acids. CDR3 protein: CASSISSGGHNVLTF. The CDR3 DNA sequence: TGTGCCAGTAGTATTTCTAGTGGCGGACACAACGTCCTGACTTTC.

This rearrangement joins TRBV27 to TRBJ1-2; D not resolved. Trimming removed 10 bases at V and 4 bases at J, with 13 bases between. The CDR3 covers 12 residues. The germline CDR1 and CDR2 sequences are MNHEY and SMNVEV (reference sequence). CDR3 loop: CATAGSVYGYTF. In nucleotides, the CDR3 is TGTGCCACCGCGGGGTCAGTCTATGGCTACACCTTC.

J is TRBJ1-2 and V is TRBV9; D unresolved. The germline V gene has CDR1 SGDLS and CDR2 YYNGEE. The germline V and J ends were trimmed by 5 bases and 0 bases, with 14 bases remaining between them. The CDR3 runs to 15 residues. CDR3 nucleotide sequence: TGTGCCAGCAGACCAGAGGGAGGGTCTAACTATGGCTACACCTTC. It is translated as CASRPEGGSNYGYTF.

This chain connects TRBV9 to TRBJ1-1, with D unresolved. The CDR3 length is 13 residues. CDR1 and CDR2 (germline): SGDLS, YYNGEE. The V and J ends lost 5 bases and 1 base respectively, with 9 bases between them. CDR3 coding DNA: TGTGCCAGCAGTACCTACCGGAACACTGAAGCTTTCTTT. Amino acid sequence: CASSTYRNTEAFF.

The genes are TRBV9 and TRBJ1-1; 8 bases agree with TRBD1. The CDR3 runs to 15 residues. Germline CDR1 SGDLS, CDR2 YYNGEE. V dropped 3 bases and J dropped 5; count of bases not matched to a gene: 9. In DNA, the CDR3 is TGTGCCAGCAGCGCCCCAGGGGGCGCGTGGACTGAAGCTTTCTTT. Translation: CASSAPGGAWTEAFF. The full variable domain, with the rest looked up from reference TRBV9 and TRBJ1-1, is DSGVTQTPKHLITATGQRVTLRCSPRSGDLSVYWYQQSLDQGLQFLIQYYNGEERAKGNILERFSAQQFPDLHSELNLSSLELGDSALYFCASSAPGGAWTEAFFGQGTRLTVV.

The table lists this clone with a count of one. V and J are TRBV7-2 and TRBJ2-3; 8 bases are a match to TRBD2. The CDR3 is 18 residues long. J lost 3 bases, V lost 5 bases, and 16 bases had no gene match. The germline V gene has CDR1 SGHTA and CDR2 FQGNSA. The CDR3 nucleotides read TGTGCCAGCAGCCGGACTAGTGGTAGCGGGGTCTTGACAGATACGCAGTATTTT. Translation gives CASSRTSGSGVLTDTQYF. The complete variable domain, with remaining parts taken from reference TRBV7-2 and TRBJ2-3, reads GAGVSQSPSNKVTEKGKDVELRCDPISGHTALYWYRQSLGQGLEFLIYFQGNSAPDKSGLPSDRFSAERTGGSVSTLTIQRTQQEDSAVYLCASSRTSGSGVLTDTQYFGPGTRLTVL.

This chain joins TRBV6-5 and TRBJ2-5; 8 nucleotides align to TRBD2. Germline CDR1 MNHEY, CDR2 SVGAGI. With V trimmed by 6 bases and J by 1 base, 7 bases remained unmatched. The CDR3 is 15 residues long. The CDR3 DNA follows: TGTGCCAGCAGCTGGGGTGGACTAGCCCAAGAGACCCAGTACTTC. Its protein product is CASSWGGLAQETQYF.

This clone was seen just once. The chain couples TRBV11-2 to TRBJ2-1; 10 nucleotides line up with TRBD2. Germline trimming cut 4 bases from V and 3 bases from J; bases unmatched to any gene: 6. Germline V gives CDR1 SGHAT, CDR2 FQNNGV. The CDR3 consists of 16 residues. As DNA, the CDR3 is TGTGCCAGCAGCTCCCCAGGGACTAGCGTCTACAATGAGCAGTTCTTC. This encodes CASSSPGTSVYNEQFF. The entire variable domain, with the rest obtained from reference TRBV11-2 and TRBJ2-1, is as follows: EAGVAQSPRYKIIEKRQSVAFWCNPISGHATLYWYQQILGQGPKLLIQFQNNGVVDDSQLPKDRFSAERLKGVDSTLKIQPAKLEDSAVYLCASSSPGTSVYNEQFFGPGTRLTVL.

This chain connects TRBV7-9 to TRBJ1-6, with TRBD1 matching 8 bases. CDR1 and CDR2 from the germline V gene are SEHNR and FQNEAQ (reference sequence). Losses at the gene ends were 4 bases for V and 10 bases for J; bases not matched to a gene: 6. The length of the CDR3 is 14 residues. DNA of the CDR3: TGTGCCAGCAGCTCGGACAGGGCTGACTCACCCCTCCACTTT. Protein: CASSSDRADSPLHF.

V is TRBV27 and J is TRBJ1-6, with D unresolved. Trimming shortened V by 7 bases and J by 2 bases, and 12 bases separated the two germline ends. The CDR3 is made up of 15 amino acids. Germline CDR1 is MNHEY and CDR2 is SMNVEV (reference sequence). DNA of the CDR3: TGTGCCAGCACTCAAGGGAGTACCTATAATTCACCCCTCCACTTT. It yields the protein CASTQGSTYNSPLHF.

The chain has TRBV27 and TRBJ2-1, with D tentatively TRBD2 (7 bases). Between the trimmed V and J ends, which lost 0 bases and 7 bases, there was a span of 19 bases. CDR1 MNHEY and CDR2 SMNVEV come from the germline V gene (reference sequence). The CDR3 extends over 17 amino acids. Written as DNA, the CDR3 is TGTGCCAGCAGTTTATCGAGGTGGGGGGGCCGTCGTAATGAGCAGTTCTTC. Its translation is CASSLSRWGGRRNEQFF.

The rearrangement uses TRBV11-2 and TRBJ2-7; 9 bases agree with TRBD1. CDR1 SGHAT and CDR2 FQNNGV come from the germline V gene. V was pared by 3 bases and J by 6 bases, with 6 bases of the junction left unmatched. The CDR3 spans 14 residues. As DNA, the CDR3 is TGTGCCAGCAGCTTGGGGACAGGGACGTCCGAGCAGTACTTC. Protein: CASSLGTGTSEQYF.

DNA for the CDR3: TGTGCCAGCAGTAGCAGGGGTCGGGAAGCTTTCTTT. Its protein product is CASSSRGREAFF. The chain carries TRBV6-5 and TRBJ1-1, with D possibly TRBD1 on 6 matching bases. Per the germline V gene, CDR1 is MNHEY and CDR2 is SVGAGI. The CDR3 is 12 residues long. V was pared by 5 bases and J by 8 bases, with 12 bases between.

This chain connects TRBV7-3 to TRBJ2-1; TRBD1 matches at 8 bases. Germline V CDR1 and CDR2: SGHTA, FQGTGA. V was clipped by 3 bases and J by 9 bases; unmatched bases: 7. The CDR3 extends over 14 amino acids. This CDR3 reads CASSLTGAGSEQFF. The CDR3 nucleotides read TGTGCCAGCAGCTTGACAGGGGCCGGAAGTGAGCAGTTCTTC.

V is TRBV29-1 and J is TRBJ2-5, with D possibly matching TRBD2 (5 bases). Germline V gene lookup returns CDR1 SQVTM and CDR2 ANQGSEA. This CDR3 is built from 12 residues. The V gene lost 7 bases and the J gene lost 6 bases, with 15 bases spanning the gap. The DNA of the CDR3 is TGCAGCGGGCGACCCGGGGTACAGACCCAGTACTTC. Translating it yields CSGRPGVQTQYF.

The chain couples TRBV5-4 to TRBJ2-1; D might be TRBD2 (6 bases). In germline, CDR1 is SGHNT, CDR2 YYREEE (reference sequence). The length of the CDR3 is 16 residues. V was cut by 4 bases and J by 0 bases, with 14 bases left in between. The CDR3 is CASSLPAGRSYNEQFF. For the CDR3, the DNA is TGTGCCAGCAGCCTCCCGGCGGGGCGCTCCTACAATGAGCAGTTCTTC.

The chain carries TRBV6-5 and TRBJ1-1; a possible D gene is TRBD1 (6 bases). The germline gives CDR1 MNHEY, CDR2 SVGAGI. The CDR3 spans 13 residues. V was trimmed by 0 bases and J by 5 bases, leaving 7 bases between them. CDR3 protein: CASSYSGGTEAFF. The DNA for the CDR3 is TGTGCCAGCAGTTACTCAGGGGGAACTGAAGCTTTCTTT.